A single sample is the source of the 8 T cell receptor beta chains below, sequenced in a study of T cells in tuberculosis. Clones were sequenced by immunoSEQ multiplex PCR, and TCRdb holds only the in-frame ones, with some missing. The sample contains some 29,000 clones, around 90% of which appear only once. The sample consisted of PBMCs. The source of these receptors is a donor aged 10-30 years with latent tuberculosis or without tuberculosis infection.

The DNA for the CDR3 is TGTGCCAGCAGCTTCGGCGGGCGAGCCTACGAGCAGTACTTC. This encodes CASSFGGRAYEQYF. The chain recombines TRBV11-2 with TRBJ2-7; a possible D gene is TRBD2 (5 bases). Between the trimmed V and J ends, which lost 3 bases and 2 bases, there was a span of 11 bases. Looked up from germline, CDR1 is SGHAT and CDR2 is FQNNGV. The CDR3 is made up of 14 amino acids.

The chain uses TRBV25-1 and TRBJ2-3; 8 nucleotides agree with TRBD2. This CDR3 contains 15 residues. Germline V gene lookup returns CDR1 MGHDK and CDR2 SYGVNS. With V trimmed by 9 bases and J by 0 bases, 8 bases remained unmatched. CDR3 sequence reads: CASQRASGSTDTQYF. The CDR3 DNA sequence: TGTGCCAGTCAGCGGGCTAGCGGGAGCACAGATACGCAGTATTTT.

The chain joins TRBV4-3 to TRBJ2-3; 11 bases map to TRBD2. Germline V CDR1 and CDR2: LGHNA, YSLEER. V dropped 1 base and J dropped 2; count of bases not matched to a gene: 11. The CDR3 spans 19 residues. The CDR3 here is CASSQGFQGLAVYTDTQYF. CDR3 DNA: TGCGCCAGCAGCCAAGGCTTCCAGGGACTAGCGGTTTACACAGATACGCAGTATTTT.

The V gene is TRBV6-6, the J gene TRBJ1-1; D remains ambiguous. V was pared by 7 bases and J by 0 bases, with 15 bases between. The CDR3 runs to 15 residues. Germline CDR1 reads MNHNY; CDR2 reads SVGAGI (reference sequence). CDR3: CASTLITRMNTEAFF. Here the CDR3 DNA reads TGTGCCAGCACCCTAATCACCCGCATGAACACTGAAGCTTTCTTT.

V gene TRBV6-1 combines with J gene TRBJ2-7, with D hard to call. Germline V gene sequence: CDR1 MNHNS, CDR2 SASEGT. The CDR3 is 14 residues long. Trimming pared 6 bases from V and 3 bases from J, leaving 15 bases between. The CDR3 loop is CASSSRGTFYEQYF. DNA of the CDR3: TGTGCCAGCAGCTCCCGCGGCACCTTCTACGAGCAGTACTTC.

V usage is TRBV29-1 and J usage is TRBJ1-2; tentatively, D is TRBD1 (6 bases). The CDR3 runs 15 residues. Germline loops: CDR1 SQVTM, CDR2 ANQGSEA. The V end was cut by 0 bases, the J end by 7 bases, with 18 bases between. The CDR3 DNA sequence: TGCAGCGTTGAAGATCTTAGAACAGGGAGGGGTGGCTACACCTTC. Its protein is CSVEDLRTGRGGYTF.

This clone is a singleton in its sample. The chain has TRBV19 and TRBJ1-5; D gene unclear. The CDR3 is 13 residues long. Trimming removed 3 bases from V and 4 bases from J, with 7 bases in between. Germline lookup yields CDR1 LNHDA and CDR2 SQIVND (reference sequence). In DNA form, the CDR3 reads TGTGCCAGTAGTATGGAGGGTAATCAGCCCCAGCATTTT. Translating it yields CASSMEGNQPQHF.

This chain connects TRBV11-2 to TRBJ2-7; D may be TRBD2 (7 bases). The CDR3 contains 13 residues. The germline V gene encodes CDR1 SGHAT and CDR2 FQNNGV. Trimming shortened V by 1 base and J by 6 bases, and 10 bases separated the two germline ends. CDR3 residues: CASSLGGGVEQYF. The CDR3 bases are TGTGCCAGCAGCTTAGGCGGGGGCGTCGAGCAGTACTTC.